These 3 T cell receptor beta chains were sequenced from one sample in a study of early T cells in non-severe SARS-CoV-2 infection. A single record per CDR3 protein comes from TCRdb applying MiXCR to the 5' RACE reads. This sample carries 85,000 to 100,000 distinct CDR3 sequences, 11% of them seen once, and the ten largest clones take around 4.7%. Sequenced here: whole blood, sampled at baseline. The receptors were gathered from an adult who was a healthcare worker with PCR-confirmed SARS-CoV-2 infection or an uninfected control (not recorded which).

A few counts support this clonotype. As DNA, the CDR3 is TGTGCCAGCAGCCAAGCCTACACCACCGGGGAGCTGTTTTTT. Amino acid sequence: CASSQAYTTGELFF. The genes are TRBV3-1 and TRBJ2-2, with D uncertain. Trimming cost V 1 base and J 4 bases, with 7 bases left between them. Per the germline V gene, CDR1 is LGHDT and CDR2 is YNNKEL (reference sequence). The CDR3 length is 14 residues.

This clonotype was found a few times. The genes are TRBV29-1 and TRBJ2-7; TRBD2 matches 8 bases. V gave up 1 base and J gave up 3 bases; unmatched junction bases: 5. This CDR3 contains 14 residues. CDR1 and CDR2 from the germline V gene are SQVTM and ANQGSEA. The CDR3 coding sequence is TGCAGCGTTGAAGTACAGCGGGGGCTCTACGAGCAGTACTTC. This gives the protein CSVEVQRGLYEQYF.

The V and J genes are TRBV5-1 and TRBJ2-1; D is undetermined. V was trimmed by 9 bases and J by 5 bases, leaving 18 bases between them. This CDR3 is built from 14 residues. The germline V gene encodes CDR1 SGHRS and CDR2 YFSETQ. CDR3 loop: CATAPLSWDNEQFF. CDR3 coding DNA: TGCGCCACTGCGCCTCTTTCCTGGGACAATGAGCAGTTCTTC.